This entry features one T cell receptor (beta chain) sequence. Antigen specificity is unknown. The sample originates from a study of T cells expressing NK-cell markers. Study results and caveats: Of the CD8+ T cells in roughly 6 donors, about 1.0-7.0% belonged to dominant NKG2C+ clonotypes.

For TCR beta, cDNA was produced by 5'RACE template switching with UMIs. TCRdb re-called the 5' RACE reads and gives one entry per CDR3 protein, without DNA. The sample table sets out a few hundred thousand distinct CDR3 sequences. The sequenced sample was blood T cells: a sorted CD56 or NKG2C T cell subset, CD4+ or CD8+ T cells, or bulk PBMC T cells (not recorded which). This sequence was found in a man between 18 and 35 years old in good health.

CDR3 sequence: CASSYVEETQYF. The gene calls are TRBV6-6 and TRBJ2-5. The CDR3 has 12 amino acids. Germline V gene lookup returns CDR1 MNHNY and CDR2 SVGAGI (reference sequence).